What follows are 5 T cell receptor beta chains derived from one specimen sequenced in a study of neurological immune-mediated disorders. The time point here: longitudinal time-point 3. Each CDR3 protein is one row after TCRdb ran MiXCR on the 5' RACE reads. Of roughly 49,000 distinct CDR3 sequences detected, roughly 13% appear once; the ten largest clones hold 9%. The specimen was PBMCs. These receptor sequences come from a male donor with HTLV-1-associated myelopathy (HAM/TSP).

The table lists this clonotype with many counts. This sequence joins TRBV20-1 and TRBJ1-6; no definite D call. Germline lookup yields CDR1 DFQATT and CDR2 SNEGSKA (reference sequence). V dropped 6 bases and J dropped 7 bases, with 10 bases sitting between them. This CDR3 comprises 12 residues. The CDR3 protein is CSADMRNSPLHF. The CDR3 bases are TGCAGTGCCGACATGAGAAATTCACCCCTCCACTTT.

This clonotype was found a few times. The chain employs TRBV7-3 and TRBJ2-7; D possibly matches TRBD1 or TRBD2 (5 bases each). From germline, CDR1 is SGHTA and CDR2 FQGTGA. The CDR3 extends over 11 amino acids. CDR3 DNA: TGTGCGACTCGAGGGGAAGGCGAGCAGTACTTC. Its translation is CATRGEGEQYF.

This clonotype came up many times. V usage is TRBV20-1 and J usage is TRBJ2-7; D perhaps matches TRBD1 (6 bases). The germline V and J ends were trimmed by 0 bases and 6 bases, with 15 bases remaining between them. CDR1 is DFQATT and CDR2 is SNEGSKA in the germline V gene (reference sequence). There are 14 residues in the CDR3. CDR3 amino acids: CSARDQGTWGEQYF. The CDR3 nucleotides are TGCAGTGCTAGAGATCAGGGGACGTGGGGCGAGCAGTACTTC.

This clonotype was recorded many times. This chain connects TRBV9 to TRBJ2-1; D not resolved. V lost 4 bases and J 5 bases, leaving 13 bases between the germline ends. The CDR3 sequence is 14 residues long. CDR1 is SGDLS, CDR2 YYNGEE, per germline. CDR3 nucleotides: TGTGCCAGCAGCACCCGAGTAAATAACAATGAGCAGTTCTTC. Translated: CASSTRVNNNEQFF.

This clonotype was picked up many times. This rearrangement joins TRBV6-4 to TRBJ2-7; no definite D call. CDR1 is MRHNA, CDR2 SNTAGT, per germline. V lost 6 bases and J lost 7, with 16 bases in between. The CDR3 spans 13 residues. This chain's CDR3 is CASSPGREGEQYF. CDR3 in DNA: TGTGCCAGCAGCCCGGGCCGCGAAGGAGAGCAGTACTTC.